Listed here are 27 T cell receptor beta chains from one sample, sequenced in a study of response to subunit inactivated influenza vaccine. TCRdb itself ran the RT-PCR reads through MiXCR, one entry per CDR3 protein. Of about 650,000 distinct CDR3 sequences listed, 15% to 18% are singletons. The sample consisted of PBMCs from blood, taken less than 13 days after vaccination. The receptors originated from a man aged 50 or older who received an inactivated influenza vaccine.

This clonotype appeared a few times. The V gene is TRBV6-1, the J gene TRBJ1-1, with 9 positions matching TRBD1. Trimming removed 7 bases from V and 4 bases from J; junction bases left unmatched: 13. Per the germline V gene, CDR1 is MNHNS and CDR2 is SASEGT. CDR3 length: 16 amino acids. The CDR3 here is CASTPGTGQGGTEAFF. Written as DNA, the CDR3 is TGTGCCAGCACCCCGGGGACAGGGCAGGGAGGCACTGAAGCTTTCTTT.

The gene calls are TRBV20-1 and TRBJ1-4, with a possible D match to TRBD1 (5 bases). The CDR3 loop spans 14 amino acids. From germline, CDR1 is DFQATT and CDR2 SNEGSKA (reference sequence). Trimming removed 5 bases from V and 9 bases from J, with 19 bases in between. CDR3 DNA: TGCAGTGCTTCCCTCGGGGCTACAAATCAAAAACTGTTTTTT. Translation: CSASLGATNQKLFF.

The chain employs TRBV5-1 and TRBJ2-7; 7 nucleotides align to TRBD2. V lost 2 bases to trimming and J lost 5 bases; unmatched junction nucleotides: 10. The germline V gene encodes CDR1 SGHRS and CDR2 YFSETQ. The CDR3 runs to 15 residues. Here the CDR3 reads CASSFNPGGINEQYF. In nucleotides, the CDR3 is TGCGCCAGCAGCTTCAATCCGGGGGGTATAAACGAGCAGTACTTC.

The chain couples TRBV12-3 or TRBV12-4 to TRBJ2-5; 8 bases are a match to TRBD1. This CDR3 comprises 14 residues. V gave up 6 bases and J gave up 2 bases; unmatched junction bases: 5. This CDR3 is CASRAGQGQETQYF. The CDR3 nucleotides read TGTGCCAGCAGAGCCGGACAGGGTCAAGAGACCCAGTACTTC.

This clonotype was counted a few times. The chain combines TRBV6-5 with TRBJ2-7; 7 bases are shared with TRBD2. This CDR3 has 16 residues. CDR1 is MNHEY, CDR2 SVGAGI, per germline. Trimming took 0 bases from V and 3 from J; bases not matched to a gene: 8. CDR3 sequence (DNA): TGTGCCAGCAGTTACTCGGCGGGGGTATCGAACTACGAGCAGTACTTC. It codes for CASSYSAGVSNYEQYF.

The V and J genes are TRBV29-1 and TRBJ2-3; D not certain. In germline, CDR1 is SQVTM, CDR2 ANQGSEA. The CDR3 loop spans 12 amino acids. Trimming cost V 5 bases and J 3 bases, with 9 bases left between them. CDR3 residues: CSVKDGTDTQYF. DNA of the CDR3: TGCAGCGTTAAGGACGGTACAGATACGCAGTATTTT.

This clonotype was detected a few times. The chain employs TRBV12-3 or TRBV12-4 and TRBJ1-2; D may be TRBD1 (5 bases). This CDR3 is 14 amino acids long. V lost 8 bases to trimming and J lost 8 bases, with 21 bases between them. The CDR3 DNA reads as TGTGCCAGCGGGACCACAGGAGGCTTTATGGGCTACACCTTC. It encodes CASGTTGGFMGYTF.

The chain has TRBV28 and TRBJ2-7; TRBD2 aligns across 13 bases. The CDR3 has 17 amino acids. The V segment lost 3 bases and the J segment 2 bases; nucleotides outside the gene matches: 7. The germline V gene has CDR1 MDHEN and CDR2 SYDVKM. CDR3 coding DNA: TGTGCCAGCAGTTTGTACGGAACTAGCGGGAGGGCCTACGAGCAGTACTTC. Protein product: CASSLYGTSGRAYEQYF.

This sequence joins TRBV24-1 and TRBJ2-2, with 9 bases aligning to TRBD1. This CDR3 contains 17 residues. Germline V lookup: CDR1 KGHDR, CDR2 SFDVKD. With V trimmed by 6 bases and J by 9 bases, 16 bases remained unmatched. The DNA for the CDR3 is TGTGCCACCAGTCCGCAGGCGATAGGACAGGGGCGTCGGGAGCTGTTTTTT. It codes for CATSPQAIGQGRRELFF.

This chain connects TRBV20-1 to TRBJ1-1, with TRBD1 matching over 11 bases. Trimming at V came to 6 bases and at J to 5 bases, leaving 8 bases not matched to a gene. Looked up from germline, CDR1 is DFQATT and CDR2 is SNEGSKA (reference sequence). This CDR3 is 14 amino acids long. The CDR3 DNA is TGCAGTGCAGATGCGGGACAGGGGGATACTGAAGCTTTCTTT. This codes for CSADAGQGDTEAFF.

This clonotype has only a few counts. The genes are TRBV10-3 and TRBJ2-3; D perhaps matches TRBD2 (5 bases). CDR3 length: 12 amino acids. The germline V gene encodes CDR1 ENHRY and CDR2 SYGVKD. Trimming pared 4 bases from V and 6 bases from J, leaving 8 bases between. This CDR3 reads CAISGGSDTQYF. The CDR3 nucleotides are TGTGCCATCAGTGGTGGGAGTGATACGCAGTATTTT.

The J gene is TRBJ2-1, the V gene TRBV6-5; 9 bases line up with TRBD2. CDR3 length: 14 amino acids. V shed 0 bases and J 10 bases; nucleotides not matched to a gene: 4. The germline V gene encodes CDR1 MNHEY and CDR2 SVGAGI. The chain's CDR3 is CASSYSGTSSEQFF. Here the CDR3 DNA reads TGTGCCAGCAGTTACTCAGGGACTAGCAGCGAGCAGTTCTTC.

In its sample, this clonotype was seen a few times. The chain carries TRBV5-1 and TRBJ1-5; TRBD1 matches at 10 bases. The J segment lost 6 bases and the V segment lost 0 bases, leaving 3 bases of the junction unmatched. The CDR3 runs to 15 residues. Germline V lookup: CDR1 SGHRS, CDR2 YFSETQ. This CDR3 is CASSLEGTGAQPQHF. CDR3 sequence (DNA): TGCGCCAGCAGCTTGGAGGGGACAGGGGCTCAGCCCCAGCATTTT.

The chain links TRBV20-1 to TRBJ2-1; TRBD2 aligns across 16 bases. Germline trimming cut 5 bases from V and 0 bases from J; bases unmatched to any gene: 10. The germline V gene encodes CDR1 DFQATT and CDR2 SNEGSKA (reference sequence). The CDR3 covers 19 residues. The DNA for the CDR3 is TGCAGTGCTGGGGCCCCGGGACTAGCGGGAGGGAGCTCCTACAATGAGCAGTTCTTC. Translating gives CSAGAPGLAGGSSYNEQFF.

CDR3 loop: CASSPFFPPDRPRYF. DNA of the CDR3: TGCGCCAGCAGCCCGTTCTTCCCCCCTGACCGGCCCAGGTACTTC. The chain carries TRBV4-1 and TRBJ2-7; D is undetermined. Trimming removed 4 bases from V and 12 bases from J, with 25 bases in between. The length of the CDR3 is 15 residues. CDR1 and CDR2 (germline): MGHRA, YSYEKL.

This chain joins TRBV29-1 and TRBJ2-1, with TRBD2 as a possible D gene (6 bases). In germline, CDR1 is SQVTM, CDR2 ANQGSEA. The CDR3 has 13 residues. With 5 bases removed from V and 3 bases from J, the gap between germline ends came to 11 bases. The CDR3 DNA follows: TGCAGCGTTTCCGGGAGAAACTACAATGAGCAGTTCTTC. Translated, it gives CSVSGRNYNEQFF.

This clonotype turned up a few times. The chain joins TRBV7-9 to TRBJ1-1; the match to TRBD1 covers 9 bases. The V gene end was trimmed by 6 bases and the J gene end by 3 bases; junction bases not matched to a gene: 8. The CDR3 loop spans 15 amino acids. Germline CDR1 and CDR2: SEHNR and FQNEAQ (reference sequence). CDR3 nucleotides: TGTGCCAGCAGGCCTACCGGGACAGGGTACACTGAAGCTTTCTTT. It encodes CASRPTGTGYTEAFF. Full variable domain (remainder filled in from reference TRBV7-9 and TRBJ1-1): DTGVSQNPRHKITKRGQNVTFRCDPISEHNRLYWYRQTLGQGPEFLTYFQNEAQLEKSRLLSDRFSAERPKGSFSTLEIQRTEQGDSAMYLCASRPTGTGYTEAFFGQGTRLTVV.

This rearrangement joins TRBV20-1 to TRBJ2-7; D may be TRBD2 (6 bases). The germline V and J ends were trimmed by 4 bases and 3 bases, with 10 bases remaining between them. Germline V gives CDR1 DFQATT, CDR2 SNEGSKA (reference sequence). This CDR3 region has 12 residues. The CDR3 spells CSATGLFYEQYF. The CDR3 bases are TGCAGTGCTACGGGACTTTTCTACGAGCAGTACTTC.

V and J are TRBV5-5 and TRBJ2-3; TRBD1 agrees at 7 bases. This CDR3 contains 12 residues. Germline assignment: CDR1 SGHKS and CDR2 YYEKEE (reference sequence). V trimming: 3 bases; J trimming: 8 bases; junction bases outside the gene matches: 3. CDR3 sequence (DNA): TGTGCCAGCAGCTCGGACAGGTCTACGCAGTATTTT. This codes for CASSSDRSTQYF.

This clonotype was recorded a few times. This sequence joins TRBV7-3 and TRBJ2-5, with 8 bases lining up with TRBD2. Germline values: CDR1 SGHTA, CDR2 FQGTGA. V lost 5 bases, J lost 4 bases, and 9 bases stayed unmatched. The CDR3 covers 15 residues. Written as DNA, the CDR3 is TGTGCCAGCAGCCCCCTTGGCGGGAGGCCAGAGACCCAGTACTTC. This sequence encodes CASSPLGGRPETQYF. The variable domain in full, completed from reference TRBV7-3 and TRBJ2-5, reads GAGVSQTPSNKVTEKGKYVELRCDPISGHTALYWYRQSLGQGPEFLIYFQGTGAADDSGLPNDRFFAVRPEGSVSTLKIQRTERGDSAVYLCASSPLGGRPETQYFGPGTRLLVL.

This chain connects TRBV24-1 to TRBJ2-3; 7 bases align to TRBD1. V was clipped by 7 bases and J by 5 bases; unmatched bases: 8. This CDR3 comprises 14 residues. Germline V gives CDR1 KGHDR, CDR2 SFDVKD. CDR3 DNA: TGTGCCACCAGAGGGGGCTTGGGTGGAGATACGCAGTATTTT. It yields the protein CATRGGLGGDTQYF.

This clonotype has just a few counts. The chain joins TRBV7-2 to TRBJ1-2, with D unclear. The CDR3 extends over 14 amino acids. V lost 5 bases and J lost 6, with 16 bases in between. Germline CDR1 and CDR2: SGHTA and FQGNSA. The DNA of the CDR3 is TGTGCCAGCAGCCCTGGGCAGAACCGCCATGGCTACACCTTC. Its protein product is CASSPGQNRHGYTF. Combining the CDR3 with reference TRBV7-2 and TRBJ1-2 gives the whole variable domain GAGVSQSPSNKVTEKGKDVELRCDPISGHTALYWYRQSLGQGLEFLIYFQGNSAPDKSGLPSDRFSAERTGGSVSTLTIQRTQQEDSAVYLCASSPGQNRHGYTFGSGTRLTVV.

This clonotype was counted many times. This chain connects TRBV4-3 to TRBJ1-2, with D possibly matching TRBD1 (5 bases). CDR1 is LGHNA and CDR2 is YSLEER in the germline V gene. Between the trimmed V and J ends, which lost 0 bases and 8 bases, there was a span of 16 bases. This CDR3 has 15 residues. The CDR3 region is CASSQDPQDSGGYTF. The CDR3 coding sequence is TGCGCCAGCAGCCAAGACCCACAGGACTCAGGCGGCTACACCTTC.

This clonotype came up a few times. The rearrangement uses TRBV6-1 and TRBJ1-2; D gene ambiguous. Germline loops: CDR1 MNHNS, CDR2 SASEGT. This CDR3 is 14 amino acids long. Trimming took off 5 bases at V and 6 bases at J, with 16 bases between the two ends. This CDR3 is CASSRVLSGHGYTF. The CDR3 DNA sequence: TGTGCCAGCAGTCGTGTGCTGTCGGGCCATGGCTACACCTTC.

The chain has TRBV5-1 and TRBJ2-3; 11 bases are a match to TRBD1. CDR3 length equals 15 residues. Germline trimming cut 4 bases from V and 4 bases from J; bases unmatched to any gene: 5. Germline V gene lookup returns CDR1 SGHRS and CDR2 YFSETQ. The CDR3 here is CASSQGQGVADTQYF. DNA of the CDR3: TGCGCCAGCAGCCAGGGACAGGGGGTCGCAGATACGCAGTATTTT.

The V and J genes are TRBV20-1 and TRBJ2-1; 8 positions match TRBD2. There are 14 residues in the CDR3. V was clipped by 0 bases and J by 7 bases; unmatched bases: 5. Germline CDR1 reads DFQATT; CDR2 reads SNEGSKA (reference sequence). Here the CDR3 DNA reads TGCAGTGCTAGAGAAACAGCGGGAGATAATGAGCAGTTCTTC. This gives the protein CSARETAGDNEQFF.

CDR3 sequence reads: CASSYPRQGNTGELFF. CDR3 sequence (DNA): TGTGCCAGCAGTTACCCGCGACAGGGCAACACCGGGGAGCTGTTTTTT. The rearrangement uses TRBV6-5 and TRBJ2-2, with TRBD1 identical over 7 bases. J gave up 2 bases and V 2 bases, and 5 bases lay outside the gene matches. Per the germline V gene, CDR1 is MNHEY and CDR2 is SVGAGI. The CDR3 sequence is 16 residues long.